The sequence of this T cell receptor beta chain was determined in a study of human T cells and chemical hapten exposure. At the level of the study: Patients had diphenylcyclopropenone applied to the scalp weekly throughout the approximately 25-week study. Patch tests delivered 0.01% DPC to the upper back and were evaluated at 6 days.

TCRdb reanalysed the RACE reads using MiXCR and keeps one entry per CDR3 protein. This sample yields some 60,000 distinct CDR3 sequences, of which 12% are seen a single time; 2% to 3% belongs to the top ten. Time point here: patch test 3, about 24 weeks after DPC sensitization. Treatment noted: therapeutic diphenylcyclopropenone sensitization with weekly scalp DPC. Trimming took 5 bases from V and 2 from J, leaving 13 bases between them. This CDR3 spans 14 amino acids. Germline lookup yields CDR1 SGHRS and CDR2 YFSETQ. Sequencing was performed on whole blood, taken in connection with sensitization to the hapten diphenylcyclopropenone (DPC). The V and J genes are TRBV5-1 and TRBJ1-2; tentatively, D is TRBD1 (5 bases). The source of this sequence is a man in his thirties or forties with alopecia areata. Some clones in this sample may be carry-over from other donors' samples. The CDR3 nucleotides read TGCGCCAGCAGTTCGGGAGGGGTGAACTATGGCTACACCTTC. Protein sequence: CASSSGGVNYGYTF.